These 31 T cell receptor beta chains share one sample of origin, sequenced in a study of STAT3 mutations in large granular lymphocyte leukemia. Study-wide points: In T-cell large granular lymphocyte leukemia, about half of patients showed multiple immunodominant subclonotypes.

Antigens of these TCRs are unknown. Method: immunoSEQ multiplex PCR; TCRdb's copy keeps in-frame clones and lacks some. The sample holds several thousand clones, 88% seen once. Source material: PBMCs. The receptors were sampled from a human donor with T large granular lymphocyte leukemia. Some clones in this sample may be carry-over from other donors' samples.

The V gene is TRBV5-1, the J gene TRBJ1-1; D is possibly TRBD1 (6 bases). Trimming removed 4 bases from V and 5 bases from J, with 9 bases in between. The CDR3 has 12 residues. Germline V lookup: CDR1 SGHRS, CDR2 YFSETQ. This chain's CDR3 is CASSAQGTEAFF. The CDR3 DNA reads as TGCGCCAGCAGCGCACAGGGTACTGAAGCTTTCTTT.

This clone was seen more than once but under ten times. The chain employs TRBV7-9 and TRBJ2-3; 14 nucleotides agree with TRBD2. The CDR3 covers 18 residues. Trimming took 5 bases from V and 6 from J; bases not matched to a gene: 13. Per germline, CDR1 SEHNR and CDR2 FQNEAQ (reference sequence). CDR3 in amino acids: CASSETHPGLAGVDTQYF. CDR3 in DNA: TGTGCCAGCAGCGAGACCCACCCGGGACTAGCGGGAGTGGATACGCAGTATTTT.

J is TRBJ2-4 and V is TRBV19; possibly TRBD1 for D (6 bases). This CDR3 contains 20 residues. V was trimmed by 8 bases and J by 1 base, leaving 30 bases between them. Germline V gene data show CDR1 as LNHDA and CDR2 as SQIVND (reference sequence). This chain's CDR3 is CASSGTVSQGVWVAKNIQYF. The CDR3, as DNA: TGTGCCAGTTCCGGGACGGTATCACAGGGCGTATGGGTGGCCAAAAACATTCAGTACTTC.

This clone is a singleton in its sample. The J gene is TRBJ1-1, the V gene TRBV2; no clear D gene. The CDR3 totals 13 residues. Per germline, CDR1 SNHLY and CDR2 FYNNEI. Trimming stripped 7 bases from V and 6 bases from J, with 15 bases between. CDR3 residues: CASTRLPRAEAFF. CDR3 in DNA: TGTGCCAGCACCCGGCTCCCTAGGGCTGAAGCTTTCTTT.

The genes are TRBV4-1 and TRBJ1-6; maybe TRBD1 (5 bases). The CDR3 runs 15 residues. CDR1 MGHRA and CDR2 YSYEKL come from the germline V gene. The V and J ends lost 1 base and 7 bases respectively, with 11 bases between them. CDR3 sequence reads: CASSQASRDNSPLHF. DNA for the CDR3: TGCGCCAGCAGCCAAGCCTCCCGGGACAATTCACCCCTCCACTTT.

This chain joins TRBV18 and TRBJ1-6; TRBD1 aligns across 7 bases. The CDR3 covers 18 residues. The ends lost 4 bases at V and 0 bases at J; junction bases unmatched: 9. The germline gives CDR1 KGHSH, CDR2 LQKENI. In DNA form, the CDR3 reads TGTGCCAGCTCACAGGGACAGCTCCTAGACTCCTATAATTCACCCCTCCACTTT. Residues: CASSQGQLLDSYNSPLHF. Variable domain in full (rest from reference TRBV18 and TRBJ1-6): NAGVMQNPRHLVRRRGQEARLRCSPMKGHSHVYWYRQLPEEGLKFMVYLQKENIIDESGMPKERFSAEFPKEGPSILRIQQVVRGDSAAYFCASSQGQLLDSYNSPLHFGNGTRLTVT.

The chain recombines TRBV2 with TRBJ1-6; D remains ambiguous. The CDR3 has 13 amino acids. Trimming took 10 bases from V and 8 from J, leaving 15 bases between them. Germline assignment: CDR1 SNHLY and CDR2 FYNNEI. CDR3 sequence: CATEAGFHSPLHF. In nucleotides, the CDR3 is TGTGCCACCGAGGCGGGATTCCATTCACCCCTCCACTTT.

The V gene is TRBV6-1, the J gene TRBJ1-2; 7 nucleotides line up with TRBD1. Germline V gives CDR1 MNHNS, CDR2 SASEGT. The CDR3 covers 16 residues. Losses at the gene ends were 6 bases for V and 3 bases for J; bases not matched to a gene: 13. In DNA form, the CDR3 reads TGTGCCAGCAGCGAACGGGCAGGGGGTGACTACTATGGCTACACCTTC. It encodes CASSERAGGDYYGYTF.

The CDR3 DNA follows: TGTGCCAGCAGCTTGTCAGGGCAGATGTACACTGAAGCTTTCTTT. Protein sequence: CASSLSGQMYTEAFF. V usage is TRBV5-5 and J usage is TRBJ1-1; TRBD1 might be the D (5 bases). There are 15 residues in the CDR3. Germline values: CDR1 SGHKS, CDR2 YYEKEE (reference sequence). Trimming removed 1 base from V and 3 bases from J, with 13 bases in between.

J is TRBJ2-5 and V is TRBV6-5, with 9 bases matching TRBD1. The CDR3 extends over 16 amino acids. CDR1 is MNHEY and CDR2 is SVGAGI in the germline V gene. Trimming cost V 1 base and J 6 bases; bases outside gene matches: 9. The CDR3 here is CASSYYRGHPPQTQYF. For the CDR3, the DNA is TGTGCCAGCAGTTACTACAGGGGGCATCCGCCGCAGACCCAGTACTTC.

The chain employs TRBV7-8 and TRBJ2-7; the D gene could be TRBD1 or TRBD2 (5 bases each). The CDR3 extends over 15 amino acids. The V gene lost 5 bases and the J gene lost 0 bases, with 14 bases spanning the gap. Germline V CDR1 and CDR2: SGHVS, FQNEAQ. The CDR3 DNA reads as TGTGCCAGCAGCCCCCGAGAGGGGCCCTCCTACGAGCAGTACTTC. Translation: CASSPREGPSYEQYF.

This sequence joins TRBV7-8 and TRBJ2-3, with D possibly matching TRBD1 (5 bases). The CDR3 covers 13 residues. Looked up from germline, CDR1 is SGHVS and CDR2 is FQNEAQ. V was pared by 4 bases and J by 6 bases, with 11 bases between. The CDR3 reads CASSSQVGDTQYF. The CDR3 nucleotides are TGTGCCAGCAGCTCACAGGTGGGGGATACGCAGTATTTT.

This clone showed up just once. CDR3 bases: TGTGCCAGCAGCTTAGCTGGGGCCAACGTCCTGACTTTC. It codes for CASSLAGANVLTF. The chain employs TRBV7-3 and TRBJ2-6, with no clear D. The CDR3 covers 13 residues. The V end lost 2 bases, the J end lost 2 bases, and 1 base lay between the germline ends. CDR1 and CDR2 (germline): SGHTA, FQGTGA.

The V call is TRBV29-1, the J call TRBJ2-5; D is possibly TRBD1 or TRBD2 (6 bases each). This CDR3 region has 15 residues. Germline-derived CDR1 and CDR2 are SQVTM and ANQGSEA. V lost 6 bases and J 5 bases, leaving 22 bases between the germline ends. The CDR3 protein is CSVRRRRGVGETQYF. CDR3 nucleotides: TGCAGCGTGAGGCGAAGGAGGGGGGTCGGGGAGACCCAGTACTTC.

The rearrangement uses TRBV28 and TRBJ1-2, with D maybe TRBD1 (5 bases). This CDR3 is built from 11 residues. V lost 5 bases, J lost 8 bases, and 9 bases lay in between. Looked up from germline, CDR1 is MDHEN and CDR2 is SYDVKM. In DNA, the CDR3 is TGTGCCAGCAGTGGAGGGACCGGCTACACCTTC. The encoded protein is CASSGGTGYTF.

The chain links TRBV7-9 to TRBJ2-5; D gene ambiguous. Germline assignment: CDR1 SEHNR and CDR2 FQNEAQ (reference sequence). The CDR3 runs 12 residues. The ends were cut back, 5 bases at V and 2 bases at J, with 6 bases in the middle. The CDR3 nucleotides read TGTGCCAGCAGCCCGATTCAAGAGACCCAGTACTTC. Amino acids: CASSPIQETQYF.

This rearrangement joins TRBV14 to TRBJ2-1, with D tentatively TRBD2 (5 bases). V was pared by 7 bases and J by 0 bases, with 10 bases between. Germline-derived CDR1 and CDR2 are SGHDN and FVKESK. CDR3 length equals 14 residues. CDR3: CASNKAGSYNEQFF. Written as DNA, the CDR3 is TGTGCCAGCAATAAGGCGGGCTCCTACAATGAGCAGTTCTTC.

The V gene is TRBV5-1, the J gene TRBJ2-5, with no clear D. The germline V gene encodes CDR1 SGHRS and CDR2 YFSETQ. V dropped 5 bases and J dropped 5 bases, with 10 bases sitting between them. The CDR3 covers 12 residues. The CDR3 sequence: CASRPESETQYF. The CDR3 nucleotides are TGCGCCAGCAGGCCCGAGAGTGAGACCCAGTACTTC.

The chain has TRBV5-6 and TRBJ1-2, with D possibly TRBD1 on 6 matching bases. From germline, CDR1 is SGHDT and CDR2 YYEEEE. The length of the CDR3 is 14 residues. Trimming removed 2 bases from V and 4 bases from J, with 12 bases in between. The CDR3 nucleotides are TGTGCCAGCAGCTTTGGGGGCGAGGGCTATGGCTACACCTTC. Translated: CASSFGGEGYGYTF.

This sequence joins TRBV5-1 and TRBJ1-2, with 10 positions matching TRBD1. Per germline, CDR1 SGHRS and CDR2 YFSETQ. The J segment lost 8 bases and the V segment lost 0 bases, leaving 4 bases of the junction unmatched. The CDR3 length is 14 residues. CDR3 residues: CASSLDGTGEGYTF. The CDR3 nucleotides read TGCGCCAGCAGCTTGGACGGGACAGGGGAAGGCTACACCTTC.

The gene calls are TRBV11-2 and TRBJ2-4, with 12 bases aligning to TRBD1. CDR3 length equals 17 residues. CDR1 is SGHAT, CDR2 FQNNGV, per germline. Losses at the gene ends were 1 base for V and 7 bases for J; bases not matched to a gene: 8. This chain's CDR3 is CASSLGWDRGHRNIQYF. CDR3 nucleotides: TGTGCCAGCAGCTTAGGATGGGACAGGGGGCATAGGAACATTCAGTACTTC.

The rearrangement links TRBV30 to TRBJ1-1; possibly TRBD1 for D (6 bases). Germline V gene sequence: CDR1 GTSNPN, CDR2 SVGIG (reference sequence). V gave up 2 bases and J gave up 6 bases, with 10 bases separating them. The CDR3 totals 12 residues. The CDR3 is CAWSSGGPEAFF. In nucleotides, the CDR3 is TGTGCCTGGAGTAGCGGGGGCCCTGAAGCTTTCTTT.

The chain carries TRBV6-5 and TRBJ2-3; D may match TRBD1 or TRBD2 (6 bases each). Germline assignment: CDR1 MNHEY and CDR2 SVGAGI. This CDR3 contains 12 residues. V lost 6 bases and J 5 bases, leaving 9 bases between the germline ends. The CDR3, as DNA: TGTGCCAGCAGGGAGGGGGGAGATACGCAGTATTTT. This codes for CASREGGDTQYF.

This chain joins TRBV27 and TRBJ2-5; D is unresolved. The DNA end is a closer match to TRBJ2-7, so the J assignment may be wrong. The CDR3 covers 15 residues. Germline loops: CDR1 MNHEY, CDR2 SMNVEV (reference sequence). The CDR3 here is CASSLYGNPRVEQYF. DNA of the CDR3: TGTGCCAGCAGTTTATATGGCAACCCTAGGGTCGAGCAGTACTTC.

The genes are TRBV19 and TRBJ1-1; TRBD1 is a possible D gene (5 bases). Germline CDR1 is LNHDA and CDR2 is SQIVND (reference sequence). The V end lost 6 bases, the J end lost 5 bases, and 13 bases lay between the germline ends. This CDR3 is built from 13 residues. CDR3 in DNA: TGTGCCAGTAGACCAGGGTGGGGGACTGAAGCTTTCTTT. The encoded protein is CASRPGWGTEAFF.

The genes are TRBV7-7 and TRBJ2-6, with D unclear. Trimming removed 5 bases from V and 5 bases from J, with 22 bases in between. The CDR3 is 18 residues long. Germline CDR1 and CDR2: SSHAT and FNYEAQ (reference sequence). CDR3 sequence (DNA): TGTGCCAGCAGCCGACAACTTAAGTGCCACAGTCGGGCCAACGTCCTGACTTTC. This codes for CASSRQLKCHSRANVLTF.

V gene TRBV27 combines with J gene TRBJ2-6; D uncertain. The germline gives CDR1 MNHEY, CDR2 SMNVEV (reference sequence). Trimming cost V 6 bases and J 2 bases, with 14 bases left between them. The CDR3 sequence is 16 residues long. The chain's CDR3 is CASRIFSSAGANVLTF. The CDR3 DNA reads as TGTGCCAGCAGGATCTTTAGCTCAGCTGGGGCCAACGTCCTGACTTTC.

The chain links TRBV14 to TRBJ2-7; D may be TRBD2 (5 bases). Trimming shortened V by 0 bases and J by 4 bases, and 7 bases separated the two germline ends. This CDR3 region has 13 residues. CDR1 is SGHDN, CDR2 FVKESK, per germline. The CDR3 here is CASSQDGGYEQYV. The CDR3, as DNA: TGTGCCAGCAGCCAAGATGGCGGGTACGAGCAGTACGTC.

The chain uses TRBV10-3 and TRBJ1-2; TRBD1 might be the D (5 bases). Germline-derived CDR1 and CDR2 are ENHRY and SYGVKD. Trimming pared 6 bases from V and 2 bases from J, leaving 13 bases between. The CDR3 has 14 amino acids. The CDR3 sequence: CAISLTASNYGYTF. CDR3 sequence (DNA): TGTGCCATCAGCCTGACAGCGTCAAACTATGGCTACACCTTC.

V is TRBV19 and J is TRBJ2-7, with 9 bases that match TRBD1. CDR1 and CDR2 (germline): LNHDA, SQIVND (reference sequence). The length of the CDR3 is 15 residues. The ends lost 0 bases at V and 1 base at J; junction bases unmatched: 1. The CDR3: CASSIDGTGSYEQYF. Here the CDR3 DNA reads TGTGCCAGTAGTATAGATGGGACAGGGTCCTACGAGCAGTACTTC. Drawing the rest from reference TRBV19 and TRBJ2-7, the complete variable domain is DGGITQSPKYLFRKEGQNVTLSCEQNLNHDAMYWYRQDPGQGLRLIYYSQIVNDFQKGDIAEGYSVSREKKESFPLTVTSAQKNPTAFYLCASSIDGTGSYEQYFGPGTRLTVT.

J is TRBJ2-1 and V is TRBV18, with 7 bases identical to TRBD2. The CDR3 is 15 amino acids. Trimming at V came to 6 bases and at J to 3 bases, leaving 8 bases not matched to a gene. The germline V gene has CDR1 KGHSH and CDR2 LQKENI. The CDR3 sequence is CASSGSGAGYNEQFF. CDR3 bases: TGTGCCAGCTCCGGGAGCGGGGCCGGCTACAATGAGCAGTTCTTC.